This TCR beta chain was retrieved from a study of cytomegalovirus exposure and HLA in healthy donors. Study results and caveats: Donors were assumed by presence/absence analyses to have roughly uniform sequencing depth. Judged likely to be a sequencing artifact was a cluster of highly shared sequence variants. DRB1 had the most TCR associations and HLA-C the fewest, a later analysis found, with rates varying by HLA locus. An Asian-associated ancestry cluster reportedly showed fewer N-insertions than the roughly 670-donor mean in a later analysis.

A multiplex PCR was run with 60 Vbeta primers and 13 Jbeta primers. This table comes from immunoSEQ multiplex PCR, and its TCRdb copy is limited to in-frame clones, with some not included. The sample consists of 280,000 or so clones, roughly 89% of them appearing once. For this clone: The target antigen is unknown.

The CDR3 has 17 amino acids. The V gene's germline CDR1 is SGDLS and CDR2 YYNGEE. Trimming removed 1 base from V and 8 bases from J; junction bases left unmatched: 10. The clonotype originates from a woman under 30 in good health and CMV-seronegative. The sequencing sample was made of PBMCs. The gene calls are TRBV9 and TRBJ2-1; TRBD2 matches at 12 bases. CDR3 protein: CASSVWSSGGALDEQFF. DNA for the CDR3: TGTGCCAGCAGCGTATGGTCTAGCGGGGGGGCATTGGATGAGCAGTTCTTC. Based on the CDR3 plus reference TRBV9 and TRBJ2-1, the full variable domain is DSGVTQTPKHLITATGQRVTLRCSPRSGDLSVYWYQQSLDQGLQFLIQYYNGEERAKGNILERFSAQQFPDLHSELNLSSLELGDSALYFCASSVWSSGGALDEQFFGPGTRLTVL.